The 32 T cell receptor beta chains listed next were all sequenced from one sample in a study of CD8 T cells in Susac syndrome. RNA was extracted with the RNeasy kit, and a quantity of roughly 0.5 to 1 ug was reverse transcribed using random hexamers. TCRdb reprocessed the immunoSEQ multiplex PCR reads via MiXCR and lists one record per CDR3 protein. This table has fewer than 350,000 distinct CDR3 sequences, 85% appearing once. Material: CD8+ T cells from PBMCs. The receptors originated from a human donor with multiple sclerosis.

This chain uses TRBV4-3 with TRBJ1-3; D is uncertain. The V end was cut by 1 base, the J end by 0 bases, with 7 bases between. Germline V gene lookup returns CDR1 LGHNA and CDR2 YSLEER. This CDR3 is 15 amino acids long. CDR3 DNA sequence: TGCGCCAGCAGCCAAGGTCAAGTCTCTGGAAACACCATATATTTT. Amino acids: CASSQGQVSGNTIYF.

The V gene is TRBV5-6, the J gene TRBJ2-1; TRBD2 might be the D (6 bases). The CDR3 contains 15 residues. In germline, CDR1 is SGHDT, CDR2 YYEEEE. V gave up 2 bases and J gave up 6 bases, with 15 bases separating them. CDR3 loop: CASSFSRAGFNEQFF. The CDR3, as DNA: TGTGCCAGCAGCTTCTCCAGGGCGGGATTCAATGAGCAGTTCTTC.

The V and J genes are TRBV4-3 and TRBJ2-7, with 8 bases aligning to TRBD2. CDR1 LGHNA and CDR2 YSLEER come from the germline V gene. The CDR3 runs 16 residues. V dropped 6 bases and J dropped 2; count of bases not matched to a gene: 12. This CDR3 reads CASSLRNTGLAYEQYF. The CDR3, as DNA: TGCGCCAGCAGTCTCCGTAACACGGGACTAGCCTACGAGCAGTACTTC.

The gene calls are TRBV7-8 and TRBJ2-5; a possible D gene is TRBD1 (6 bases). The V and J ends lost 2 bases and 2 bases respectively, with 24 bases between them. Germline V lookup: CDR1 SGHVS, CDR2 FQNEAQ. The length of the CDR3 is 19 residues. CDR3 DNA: TGTGCCAGCAGCTTATCAACATCCCGTCTGGACAGTCCGCAAGAGACCCAGTACTTC. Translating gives CASSLSTSRLDSPQETQYF.

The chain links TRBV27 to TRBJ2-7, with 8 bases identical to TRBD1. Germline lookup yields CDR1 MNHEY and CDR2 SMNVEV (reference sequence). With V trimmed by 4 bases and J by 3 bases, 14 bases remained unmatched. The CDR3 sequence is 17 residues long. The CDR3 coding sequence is TGTGCCAGCAGTTCTGTCTTGTCTCAGGGGGCTGTCTACGAGCAGTACTTC. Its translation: CASSSVLSQGAVYEQYF.

The CDR3 loop reads CASSLIVGTGELFF. The CDR3 nucleotides read TGTGCCAGCAGCTTAATAGTCGGGACGGGGGAGCTGTTTTTT. V usage is TRBV7-9 and J usage is TRBJ2-2; the D call may be TRBD1 or TRBD2 (5 bases each). The V gene's germline CDR1 is SEHNR and CDR2 FQNEAQ (reference sequence). Trimming shortened V by 2 bases and J by 8 bases, and 12 bases separated the two germline ends. The CDR3 loop spans 14 amino acids.

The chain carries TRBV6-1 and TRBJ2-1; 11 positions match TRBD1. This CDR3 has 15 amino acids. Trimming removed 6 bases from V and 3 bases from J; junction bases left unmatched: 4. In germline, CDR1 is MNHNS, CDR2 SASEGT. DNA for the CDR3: TGTGCCAGCAGAGCCGGGACAGGGGGCTACAATGAGCAGTTCTTC. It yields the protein CASRAGTGGYNEQFF.

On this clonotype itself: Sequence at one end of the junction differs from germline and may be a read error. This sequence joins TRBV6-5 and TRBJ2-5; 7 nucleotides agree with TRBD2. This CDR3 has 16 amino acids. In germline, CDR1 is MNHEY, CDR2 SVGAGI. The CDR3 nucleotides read TGTGCCAGCAGTTATATCGCGGGAGCCCTCCAAGGGACCCAGTACTTC. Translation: CASSYIAGALQGTQYF.

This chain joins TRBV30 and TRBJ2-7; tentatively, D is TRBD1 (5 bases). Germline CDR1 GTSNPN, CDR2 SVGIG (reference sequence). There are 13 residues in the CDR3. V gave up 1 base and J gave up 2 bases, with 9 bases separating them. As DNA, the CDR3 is TGTGCCTGGAGTGGACAGAATACCTACGAGCAGTACTTC. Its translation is CAWSGQNTYEQYF.

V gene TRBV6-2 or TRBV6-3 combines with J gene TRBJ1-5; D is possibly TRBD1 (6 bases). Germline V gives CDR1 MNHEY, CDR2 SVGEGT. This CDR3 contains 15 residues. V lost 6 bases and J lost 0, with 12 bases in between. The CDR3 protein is CASSETGNSNQPQHF. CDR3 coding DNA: TGTGCCAGCAGCGAAACAGGGAATAGCAATCAGCCCCAGCATTTT.

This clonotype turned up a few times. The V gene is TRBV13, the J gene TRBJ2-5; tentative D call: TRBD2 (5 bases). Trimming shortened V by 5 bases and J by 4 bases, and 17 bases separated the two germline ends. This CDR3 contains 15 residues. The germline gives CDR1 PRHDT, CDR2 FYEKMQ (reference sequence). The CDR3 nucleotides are TGTGCCAGCAGCCATAGCATGGGAGAGTTAGAGACCCAGTACTTC. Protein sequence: CASSHSMGELETQYF.

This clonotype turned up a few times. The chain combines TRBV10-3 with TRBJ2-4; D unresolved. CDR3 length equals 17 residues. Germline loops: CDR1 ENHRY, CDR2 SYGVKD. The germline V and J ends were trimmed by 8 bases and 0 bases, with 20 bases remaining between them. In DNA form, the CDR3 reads TGTGCCATCTTCTGTCGTTTTGGCCATGTAGCCAAAAACATTCAGTACTTC. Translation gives CAIFCRFGHVAKNIQYF.

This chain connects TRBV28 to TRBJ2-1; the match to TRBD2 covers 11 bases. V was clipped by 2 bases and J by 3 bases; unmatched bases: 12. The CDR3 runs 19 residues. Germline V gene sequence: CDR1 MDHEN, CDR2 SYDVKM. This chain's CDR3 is CASSLRSGTSGRIYNEQFF. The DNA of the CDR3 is TGTGCCAGCAGTTTACGGTCAGGGACTAGCGGAAGAATCTACAATGAGCAGTTCTTC.

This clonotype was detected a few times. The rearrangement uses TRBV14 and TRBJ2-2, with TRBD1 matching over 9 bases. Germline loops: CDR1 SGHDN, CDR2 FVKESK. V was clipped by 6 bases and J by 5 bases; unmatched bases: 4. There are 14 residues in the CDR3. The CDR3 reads CASRGQGGTGELFF. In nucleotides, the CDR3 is TGTGCCAGCAGGGGACAGGGCGGAACCGGGGAGCTGTTTTTT.

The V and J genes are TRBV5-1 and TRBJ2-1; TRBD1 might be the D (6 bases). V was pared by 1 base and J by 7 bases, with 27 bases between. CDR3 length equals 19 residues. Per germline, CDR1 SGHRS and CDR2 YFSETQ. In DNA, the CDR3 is TGCGCCAGCAGCTTGCCAGAGTTCGAACCGGGACAATTAACGAATGAGCAGTTCTTC. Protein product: CASSLPEFEPGQLTNEQFF.

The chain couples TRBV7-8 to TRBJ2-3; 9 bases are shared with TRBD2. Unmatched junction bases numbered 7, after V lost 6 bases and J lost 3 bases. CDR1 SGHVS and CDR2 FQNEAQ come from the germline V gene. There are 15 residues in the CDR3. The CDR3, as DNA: TGTGCCAGCAGTCCTCTAGCGGGATTGACAGATACGCAGTATTTT. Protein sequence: CASSPLAGLTDTQYF.

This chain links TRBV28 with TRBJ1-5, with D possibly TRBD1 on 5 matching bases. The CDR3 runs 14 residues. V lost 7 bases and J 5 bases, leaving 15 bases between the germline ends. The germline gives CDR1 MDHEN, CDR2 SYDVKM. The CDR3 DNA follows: TGTGCCAGCAAGTTAGGGGCTGTTGATCAGCCCCAGCATTTT. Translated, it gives CASKLGAVDQPQHF.

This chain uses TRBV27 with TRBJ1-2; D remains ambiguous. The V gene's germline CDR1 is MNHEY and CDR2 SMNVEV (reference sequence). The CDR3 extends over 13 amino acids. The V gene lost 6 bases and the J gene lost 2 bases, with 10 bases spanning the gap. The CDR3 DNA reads TGTGCCAGCAGCCTCTCTATAAACTATGGCTACACCTTC. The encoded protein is CASSLSINYGYTF.

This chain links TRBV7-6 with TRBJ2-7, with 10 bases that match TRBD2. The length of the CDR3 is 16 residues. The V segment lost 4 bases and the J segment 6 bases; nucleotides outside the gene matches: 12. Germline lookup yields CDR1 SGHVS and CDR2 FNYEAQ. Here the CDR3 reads CASSSVIGLAGVEQYF. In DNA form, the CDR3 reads TGTGCCAGCAGCTCCGTCATAGGGCTAGCGGGAGTCGAGCAGTACTTC.

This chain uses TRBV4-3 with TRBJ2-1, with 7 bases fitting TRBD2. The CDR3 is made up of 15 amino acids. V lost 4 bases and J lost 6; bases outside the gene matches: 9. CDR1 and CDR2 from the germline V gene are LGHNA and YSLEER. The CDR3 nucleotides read TGCGCCAGCAGCCTCGTTCTAGCGGAGATCAATGAGCAGTTCTTC. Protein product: CASSLVLAEINEQFF.

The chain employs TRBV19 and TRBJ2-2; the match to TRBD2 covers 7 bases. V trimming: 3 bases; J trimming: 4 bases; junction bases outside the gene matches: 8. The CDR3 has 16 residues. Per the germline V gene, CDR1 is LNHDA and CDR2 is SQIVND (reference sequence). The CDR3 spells CASSISSRGSTGELFF. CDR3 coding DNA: TGTGCCAGTAGTATCTCCTCTCGCGGGAGCACCGGGGAGCTGTTTTTT.

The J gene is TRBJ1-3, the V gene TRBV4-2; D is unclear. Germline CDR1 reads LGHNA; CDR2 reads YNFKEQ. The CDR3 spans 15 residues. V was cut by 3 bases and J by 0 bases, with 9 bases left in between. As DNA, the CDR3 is TGTGCCAGCAGCCAGGCGACGGGCTCTGGAAACACCATATATTTT. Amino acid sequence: CASSQATGSGNTIYF.

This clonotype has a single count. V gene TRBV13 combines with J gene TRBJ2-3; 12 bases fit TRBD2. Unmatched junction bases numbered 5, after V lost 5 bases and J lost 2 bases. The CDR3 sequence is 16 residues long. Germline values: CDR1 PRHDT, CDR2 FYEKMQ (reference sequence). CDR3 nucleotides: TGTGCCAGCAGCGCCTGGACTAGCGGGAACACAGATACGCAGTATTTT. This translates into CASSAWTSGNTDTQYF.

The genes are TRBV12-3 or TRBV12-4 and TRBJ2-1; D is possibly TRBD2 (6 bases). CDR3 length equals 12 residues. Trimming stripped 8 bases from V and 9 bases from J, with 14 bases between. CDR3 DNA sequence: TGTGCCAGCTCACCCGGAGGGTCTGAGCAGTTCTTC. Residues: CASSPGGSEQFF.

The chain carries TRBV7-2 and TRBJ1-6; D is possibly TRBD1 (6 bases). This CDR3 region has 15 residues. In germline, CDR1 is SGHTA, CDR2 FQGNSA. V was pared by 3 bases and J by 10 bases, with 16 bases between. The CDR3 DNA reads TGTGCCAGCAGCTTCGCAGCCCAGGGGAACTCACCCCTCCACTTT. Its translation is CASSFAAQGNSPLHF.

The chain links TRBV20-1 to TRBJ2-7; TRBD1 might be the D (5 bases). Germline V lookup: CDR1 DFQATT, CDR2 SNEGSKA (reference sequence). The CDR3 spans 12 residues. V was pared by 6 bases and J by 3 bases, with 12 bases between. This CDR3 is CSAAQGHYEQYF. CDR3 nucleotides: TGCAGTGCCGCCCAGGGCCACTACGAGCAGTACTTC.

This CDR3 reads CASSLTRTEAFF. In nucleotides, the CDR3 is TGTGCCAGCAGTTTAACTAGAACTGAAGCTTTCTTT. The V gene is TRBV28, the J gene TRBJ1-1; D remains unclear. From germline, CDR1 is MDHEN and CDR2 SYDVKM. V lost 2 bases and J 5 bases, leaving 6 bases between the germline ends. This CDR3 has 12 amino acids.

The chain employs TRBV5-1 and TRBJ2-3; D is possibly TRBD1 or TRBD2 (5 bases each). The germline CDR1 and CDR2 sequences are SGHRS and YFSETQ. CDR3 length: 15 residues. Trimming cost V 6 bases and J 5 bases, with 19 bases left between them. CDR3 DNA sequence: TGCGCCAGCAAGCTGAGGGACCCGGCGGGAGATACGCAGTATTTT. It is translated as CASKLRDPAGDTQYF.

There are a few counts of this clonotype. Here the CDR3 reads CASSPAAGENYGYTF. DNA of the CDR3: TGCGCCAGCAGCCCCGCCGCCGGGGAGAACTATGGCTACACCTTC. The rearrangement links TRBV4-1 to TRBJ1-2; D not certain. Germline V gene lookup returns CDR1 MGHRA and CDR2 YSYEKL. V dropped 4 bases and J dropped 2 bases, with 14 bases sitting between them. The CDR3 totals 15 residues.

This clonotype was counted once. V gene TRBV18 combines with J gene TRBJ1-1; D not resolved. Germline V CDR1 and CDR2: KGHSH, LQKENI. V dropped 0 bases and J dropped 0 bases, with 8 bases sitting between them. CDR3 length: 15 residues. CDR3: CASSPPRQMNTEAFF. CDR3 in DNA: TGTGCCAGCTCACCACCGAGGCAGATGAACACTGAAGCTTTCTTT.

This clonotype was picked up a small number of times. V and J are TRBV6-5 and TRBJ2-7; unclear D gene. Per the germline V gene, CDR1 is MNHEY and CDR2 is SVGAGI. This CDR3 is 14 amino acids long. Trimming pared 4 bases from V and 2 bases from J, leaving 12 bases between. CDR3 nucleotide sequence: TGTGCCAGCAGTTCCGGAGACGGAACCTACGAGCAGTACTTC. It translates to CASSSGDGTYEQYF.

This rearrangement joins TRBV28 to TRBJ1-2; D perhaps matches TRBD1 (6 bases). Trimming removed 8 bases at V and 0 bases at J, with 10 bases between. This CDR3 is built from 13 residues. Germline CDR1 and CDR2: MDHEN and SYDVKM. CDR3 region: CASAGVANYGYTF. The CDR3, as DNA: TGTGCCAGCGCAGGGGTTGCTAACTATGGCTACACCTTC.